This T cell receptor (beta chain) was recovered during a study of tumor-infiltrating lymphocytes in primary liver carcinoma. Study-wide context: Samples had roughly 3.5 to 8 million productive TCRbeta reads, comparable between tissue types.

CDR3 length: 14 residues. The germline gives CDR1 MDHEN, CDR2 SYDVKM. This clonotype was found once. Its target is not known. The germline gene is not matched at one end of the junction; a read error may be the cause. General study findings and limits: Tumor-adjacent and tumor-blood pairs shared less of their repertoires than tumor region pairs shared.

Unsorted bulk tissue (roughly 20-34 mg) underwent RNA and DNA co-extraction. Surgical resection was used to treat these primary liver carcinoma patients. Those patients suffered from chronic HBV infection and were treatment-naive. A constant-region primer served to make TCR beta cDNA from about 490 ng total RNA. Each TCR beta library was derived from three nested multiplex PCR rounds that employed slightly modified ARM-PCR. Running 10 cycles apiece, the first two PCR rounds relied on TRBV1-TRBV30 forward primers together with a C-beta reverse primer. Using its own MiXCR run on the multiplex PCR reads, TCRdb lists one record per CDR3 protein. Here the sample spans about 37,000 distinct CDR3 sequences, about 75% being singletons.

The chain links TRBV28 to TRBJ1-5; 8 nucleotides align to TRBD1. The receptor was isolated from a man between 40 and 49 years old with primary liver carcinoma and hepatitis B virus infection. Sequenced: tumor-adjacent normal liver tissue. CDR3 amino acids: CASGLTGATQSQHF. The CDR3, as DNA: TGTGCCAGCGGTCTGACAGGGGCGACTCAGTCCCAGCATTTT. Full variable domain (remainder filled in from reference TRBV28 and TRBJ1-5): DVKVTQSSRYLVKRTGEKVFLECVQDMDHENMFWYRQDPGLGLRLIYFSYDVKMKEKGDIPEGYSVSREKKERFSLILESASTNQTSMYLCASGLTGATQSQHFGDGTRLSIL.